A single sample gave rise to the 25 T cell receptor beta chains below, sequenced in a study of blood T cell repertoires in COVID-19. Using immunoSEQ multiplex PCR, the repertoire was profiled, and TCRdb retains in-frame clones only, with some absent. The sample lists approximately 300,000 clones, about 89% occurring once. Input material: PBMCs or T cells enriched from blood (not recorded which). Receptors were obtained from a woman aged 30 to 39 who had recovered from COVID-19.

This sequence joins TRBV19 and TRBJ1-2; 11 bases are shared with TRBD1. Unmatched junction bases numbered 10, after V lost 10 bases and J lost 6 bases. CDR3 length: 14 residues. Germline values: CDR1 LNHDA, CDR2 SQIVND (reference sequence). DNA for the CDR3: TGTGCCATTTCGAACTGGACAGGGGGCCATGGCTACACCTTC. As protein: CAISNWTGGHGYTF. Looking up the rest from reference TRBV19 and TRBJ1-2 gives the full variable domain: DGGITQSPKYLFRKEGQNVTLSCEQNLNHDAMYWYRQDPGQGLRLIYYSQIVNDFQKGDIAEGYSVSREKKESFPLTVTSAQKNPTAFYLCAISNWTGGHGYTFGSGTRLTVV.

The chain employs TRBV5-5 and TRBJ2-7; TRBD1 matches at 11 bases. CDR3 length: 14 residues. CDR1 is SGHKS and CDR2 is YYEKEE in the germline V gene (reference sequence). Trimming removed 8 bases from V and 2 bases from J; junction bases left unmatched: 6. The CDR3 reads CASLGTGGPYEQYF. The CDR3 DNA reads TGTGCCAGTCTGGGGACAGGGGGACCCTACGAGCAGTACTTC.

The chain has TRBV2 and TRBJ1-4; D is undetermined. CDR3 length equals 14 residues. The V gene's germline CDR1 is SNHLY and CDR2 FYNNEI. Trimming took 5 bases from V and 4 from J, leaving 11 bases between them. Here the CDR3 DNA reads TGTGCCAGCAGTCCCGGGATATTTAATGAAAAACTGTTTTTT. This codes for CASSPGIFNEKLFF.

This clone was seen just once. CDR3 sequence: CASSEFHSGGAQEQYF. In DNA form, the CDR3 reads TGTGCCAGCAGTGAATTCCACAGCGGGGGGGCGCAGGAGCAGTACTTC. This chain joins TRBV2 and TRBJ2-7, with 10 bases lining up with TRBD2. Germline values: CDR1 SNHLY, CDR2 FYNNEI. The CDR3 runs to 16 residues. V gave up 2 bases and J gave up 7 bases; unmatched junction bases: 11.

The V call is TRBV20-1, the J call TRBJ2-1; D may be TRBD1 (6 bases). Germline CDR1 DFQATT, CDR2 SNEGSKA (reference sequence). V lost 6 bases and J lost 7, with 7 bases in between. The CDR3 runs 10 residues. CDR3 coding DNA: TGCAGTGCCCAGGGGAATGAGCAGTTCTTC. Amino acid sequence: CSAQGNEQFF.

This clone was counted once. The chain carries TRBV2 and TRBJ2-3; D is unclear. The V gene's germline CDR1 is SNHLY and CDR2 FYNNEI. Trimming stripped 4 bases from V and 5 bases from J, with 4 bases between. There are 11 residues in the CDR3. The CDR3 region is CASSVIDTQYF. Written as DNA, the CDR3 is TGTGCCAGCAGTGTAATAGATACGCAGTATTTT.

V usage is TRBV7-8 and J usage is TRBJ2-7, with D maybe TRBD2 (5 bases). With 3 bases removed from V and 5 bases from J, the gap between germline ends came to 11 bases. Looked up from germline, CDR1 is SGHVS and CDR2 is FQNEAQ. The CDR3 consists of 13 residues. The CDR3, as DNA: TGTGCCAGCAGCTTCGCTAGCCTGAACGAGCAGTACTTC. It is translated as CASSFASLNEQYF.

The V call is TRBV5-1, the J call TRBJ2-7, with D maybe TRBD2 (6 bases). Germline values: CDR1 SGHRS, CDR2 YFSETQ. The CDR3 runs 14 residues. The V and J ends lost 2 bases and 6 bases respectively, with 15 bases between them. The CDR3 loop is CASSFGGAGTEQYF. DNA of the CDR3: TGCGCCAGCAGCTTCGGGGGTGCTGGGACCGAGCAGTACTTC. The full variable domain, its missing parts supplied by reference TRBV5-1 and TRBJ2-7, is KAGVTQTPRYLIKTRGQQVTLSCSPISGHRSVSWYQQTPGQGLQFLFEYFSETQRNKGNFPGRFSGRQFSNSRSEMNVSTLELGDSALYLCASSFGGAGTEQYFGPGTRLTVT.

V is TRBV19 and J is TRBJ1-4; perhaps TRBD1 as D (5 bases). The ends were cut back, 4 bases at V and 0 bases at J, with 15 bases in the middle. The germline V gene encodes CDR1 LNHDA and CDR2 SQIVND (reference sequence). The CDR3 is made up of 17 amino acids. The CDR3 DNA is TGTGCCAGTAGTAACCAGACAGTTTATGCAACTAATGAAAAACTGTTTTTT. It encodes CASSNQTVYATNEKLFF.

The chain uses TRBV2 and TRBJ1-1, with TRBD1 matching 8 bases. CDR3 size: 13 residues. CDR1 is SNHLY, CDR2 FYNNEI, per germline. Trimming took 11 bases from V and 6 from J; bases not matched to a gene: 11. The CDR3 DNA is TGTGCCGGCTATCGACAGGGGCCTGCTGAAGCTTTCTTT. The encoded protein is CAGYRQGPAEAFF. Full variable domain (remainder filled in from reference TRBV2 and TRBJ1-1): EPEVTQTPSHQVTQMGQEVILRCVPISNHLYFYWYRQILGQKVEFLVSFYNNEISEKSEIFDDQFSVERPDGSNFTLKIRSTKLEDSAMYFCAGYRQGPAEAFFGQGTRLTVV.

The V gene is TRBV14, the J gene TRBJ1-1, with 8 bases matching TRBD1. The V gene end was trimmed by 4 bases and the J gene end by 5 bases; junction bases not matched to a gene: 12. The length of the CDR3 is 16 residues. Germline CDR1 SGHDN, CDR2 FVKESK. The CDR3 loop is CASSRYYRGSKTEAFF. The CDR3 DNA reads TGTGCCAGCAGCCGATATTACAGGGGGTCAAAGACTGAAGCTTTCTTT.

The CDR3 here is CASRFAGGTEAFF. The CDR3, as DNA: TGTGCCAGCAGGTTCGCAGGGGGCACTGAAGCTTTCTTT. J is TRBJ1-1 and V is TRBV25-1; TRBD1 matches at 7 bases. CDR3 length equals 13 residues. CDR1 is MGHDK, CDR2 SYGVNS, per germline. J gave up 4 bases and V 6 bases, and 5 bases lay outside the gene matches.

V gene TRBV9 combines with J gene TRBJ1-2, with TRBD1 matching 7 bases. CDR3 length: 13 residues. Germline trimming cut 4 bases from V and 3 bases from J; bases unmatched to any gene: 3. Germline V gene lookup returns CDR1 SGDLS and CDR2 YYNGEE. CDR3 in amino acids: CASSQGQYYGYTF. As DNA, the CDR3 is TGTGCCAGCAGCCAGGGACAGTACTATGGCTACACCTTC.

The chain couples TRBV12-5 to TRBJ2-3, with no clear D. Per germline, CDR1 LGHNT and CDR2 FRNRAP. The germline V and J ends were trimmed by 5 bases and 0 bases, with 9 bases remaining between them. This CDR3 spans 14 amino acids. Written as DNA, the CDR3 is TGTGCTAGTGGTGTGGGCGGTAGCACAGATACGCAGTATTTT. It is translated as CASGVGGSTDTQYF. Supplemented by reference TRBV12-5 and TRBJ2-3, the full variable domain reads DARVTQTPRHKVTEMGQEVTMRCQPILGHNTVFWYRQTMMQGLELLAYFRNRAPLDDSGMPKDRFSAEMPDATLATLKIQPSEPRDSAVYFCASGVGGSTDTQYFGPGTRLTVL.

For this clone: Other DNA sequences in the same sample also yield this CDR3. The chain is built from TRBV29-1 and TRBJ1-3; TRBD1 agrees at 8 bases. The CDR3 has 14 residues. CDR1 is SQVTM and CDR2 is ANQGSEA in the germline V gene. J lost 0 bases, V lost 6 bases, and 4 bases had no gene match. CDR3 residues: CSVGDRGSGNTIYF. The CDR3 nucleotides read TGCAGCGTAGGAGACAGGGGCTCTGGAAACACCATATATTTT.

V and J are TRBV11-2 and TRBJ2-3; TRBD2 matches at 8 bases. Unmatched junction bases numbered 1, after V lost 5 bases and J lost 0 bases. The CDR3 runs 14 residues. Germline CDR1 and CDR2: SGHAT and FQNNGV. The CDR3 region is CASSIAGSTDTQYF. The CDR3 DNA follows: TGTGCCAGCAGCATAGCGGGGAGCACAGATACGCAGTATTTT.

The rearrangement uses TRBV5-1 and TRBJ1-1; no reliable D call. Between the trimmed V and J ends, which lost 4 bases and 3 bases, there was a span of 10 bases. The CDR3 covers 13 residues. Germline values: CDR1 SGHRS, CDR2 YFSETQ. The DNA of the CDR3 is TGCGCCAGCAGCCCGGTGGCGGACACTGAAGCTTTCTTT. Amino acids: CASSPVADTEAFF.

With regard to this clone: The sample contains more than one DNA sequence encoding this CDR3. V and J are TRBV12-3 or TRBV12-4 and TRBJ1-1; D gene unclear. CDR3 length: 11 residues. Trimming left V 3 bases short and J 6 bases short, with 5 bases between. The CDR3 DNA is TGTGCCAGCAGTTTCGGTGCTGAAGCTTTCTTT. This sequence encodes CASSFGAEAFF.

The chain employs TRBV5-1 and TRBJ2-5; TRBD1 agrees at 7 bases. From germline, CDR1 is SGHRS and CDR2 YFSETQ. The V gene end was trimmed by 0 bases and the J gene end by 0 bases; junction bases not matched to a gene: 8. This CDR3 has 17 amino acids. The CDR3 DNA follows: TGCGCCAGCAGCTTGGTATCCCAGGGGGAGTACCAAGAGACCCAGTACTTC. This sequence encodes CASSLVSQGEYQETQYF.

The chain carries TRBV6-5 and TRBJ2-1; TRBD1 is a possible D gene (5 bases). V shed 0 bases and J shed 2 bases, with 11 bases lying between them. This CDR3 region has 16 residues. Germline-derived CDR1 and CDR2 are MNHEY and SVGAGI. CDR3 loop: CASSYSGQGTYNEQFF. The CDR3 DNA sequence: TGTGCCAGCAGTTACTCGGGGCAGGGTACCTACAATGAGCAGTTCTTC.

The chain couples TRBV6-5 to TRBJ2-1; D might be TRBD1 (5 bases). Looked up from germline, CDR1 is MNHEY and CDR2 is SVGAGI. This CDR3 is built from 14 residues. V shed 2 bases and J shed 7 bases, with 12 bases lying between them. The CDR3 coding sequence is TGTGCCAGCAGTTACGGTTCAGGGTTGAATGAGCAGTTCTTC. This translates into CASSYGSGLNEQFF.

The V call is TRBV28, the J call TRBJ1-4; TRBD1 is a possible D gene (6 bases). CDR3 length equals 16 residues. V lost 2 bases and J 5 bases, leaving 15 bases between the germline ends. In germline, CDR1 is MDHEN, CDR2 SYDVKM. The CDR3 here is CASSLDRWAWNEKLFF. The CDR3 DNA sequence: TGTGCCAGCAGTTTAGACAGGTGGGCGTGGAATGAAAAACTGTTTTTT.

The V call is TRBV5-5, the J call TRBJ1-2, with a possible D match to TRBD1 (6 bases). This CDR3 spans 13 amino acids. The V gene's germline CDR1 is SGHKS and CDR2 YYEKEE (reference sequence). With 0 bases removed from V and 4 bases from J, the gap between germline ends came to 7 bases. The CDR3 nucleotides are TGTGCCAGCAGCTTGGAGGGGGTCTATGGCTACACCTTC. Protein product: CASSLEGVYGYTF.

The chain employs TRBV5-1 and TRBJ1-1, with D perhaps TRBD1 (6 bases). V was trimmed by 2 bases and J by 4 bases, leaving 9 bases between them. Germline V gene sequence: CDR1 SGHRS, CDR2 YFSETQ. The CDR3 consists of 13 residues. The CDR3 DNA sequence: TGCGCCAGCAGCTTCGGGGGGGCCACTGAAGCTTTCTTT. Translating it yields CASSFGGATEAFF. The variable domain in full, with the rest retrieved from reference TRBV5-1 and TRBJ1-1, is KAGVTQTPRYLIKTRGQQVTLSCSPISGHRSVSWYQQTPGQGLQFLFEYFSETQRNKGNFPGRFSGRQFSNSRSEMNVSTLELGDSALYLCASSFGGATEAFFGQGTRLTVV.

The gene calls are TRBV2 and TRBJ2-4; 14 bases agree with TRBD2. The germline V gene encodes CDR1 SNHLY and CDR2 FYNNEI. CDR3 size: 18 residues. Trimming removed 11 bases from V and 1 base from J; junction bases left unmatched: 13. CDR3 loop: CAGQGLAGGWGAKNIQYF. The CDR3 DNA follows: TGTGCCGGACAAGGACTAGCGGGGGGCTGGGGGGCCAAAAACATTCAGTACTTC. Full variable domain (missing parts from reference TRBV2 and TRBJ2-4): EPEVTQTPSHQVTQMGQEVILRCVPISNHLYFYWYRQILGQKVEFLVSFYNNEISEKSEIFDDQFSVERPDGSNFTLKIRSTKLEDSAMYFCAGQGLAGGWGAKNIQYFGAGTRLSVL.